The T cell receptor (beta chain) under discussion was sequenced for a study of molecular identifiers for immune sequencing clone quantification. Methods described previously, with TCR primers listed, were used for bulk TCR libraries. TCRdb processed the PCR reads anew with MiXCR; each CDR3 protein has one entry. This table holds some 100,000 distinct CDR3 sequences, around 17% found once. This clonotype was detected many times. What it recognizes is unknown. Libraries for naive CD8 T cells, which were made from around 18,000 to 910,000 sorted cells, drew on 10%, 30% or 50% of the RNA. Sorting was used to obtain naive CD8 T cells (CD8+CD4-CCR7+CD45RA+). Findings and limits, study-wide: In cases of identical TCR molecules sharing a barcode, highly expanded clone sizes could be underestimated.

This CDR3 comprises 14 residues. The V and J ends lost 3 bases and 7 bases, in that order; junction bases with no gene match: 7. The germline V gene encodes CDR1 DFQATT and CDR2 SNEGSKA (reference sequence). J is TRBJ1-5 and V is TRBV20-1; 9 bases fit TRBD1. The sample was naive CD8+ T cells from blood, with Jurkat cell RNA spiked in. The subset denotes: FACS-sorted CD8+CD4-CCR7+CD45RA+ naive T cells. This sequence originates from a human donor in good health. Some libraries in this study had Jurkat cell RNA spiked in. CDR3 residues: CSARDGQGIQPQHF. The CDR3 bases are TGCAGTGCTAGGGACGGACAGGGGATACAGCCCCAGCATTTT.